What follows describes a single T cell receptor beta chain. Its target is unknown. TCRdb keeps only in-frame clones here, not all; method: immunoSEQ multiplex PCR. The profile shows 130,000 to 150,000 clones, 90% to 95% of them singletons. The CDR3 is 14 residues long. Germline V CDR1 and CDR2: SGDLS, YYNGEE. Trimming shortened V by 3 bases and J by 0 bases, and 10 bases separated the two germline ends. These data belong to a study of T cell responses to AZD1222 COVID-19 vaccine. General observations from the study: Per reports, nearly half of all spike-specific TCRs target regions that are unmutated in variants. Sampled repertoires all dated from after the peak T cell response.

This TCR came from an adult in good health. The J gene is TRBJ2-7, the V gene TRBV9, with D perhaps matching TRBD1 (5 bases). Sequences were derived from peripheral blood, sampled on day 0 of AZD1222 vaccination. CDR3 protein: CASSEGPISYEQYF. In nucleotides, the CDR3 is TGTGCCAGCAGCGAGGGGCCTATCTCCTACGAGCAGTACTTC.